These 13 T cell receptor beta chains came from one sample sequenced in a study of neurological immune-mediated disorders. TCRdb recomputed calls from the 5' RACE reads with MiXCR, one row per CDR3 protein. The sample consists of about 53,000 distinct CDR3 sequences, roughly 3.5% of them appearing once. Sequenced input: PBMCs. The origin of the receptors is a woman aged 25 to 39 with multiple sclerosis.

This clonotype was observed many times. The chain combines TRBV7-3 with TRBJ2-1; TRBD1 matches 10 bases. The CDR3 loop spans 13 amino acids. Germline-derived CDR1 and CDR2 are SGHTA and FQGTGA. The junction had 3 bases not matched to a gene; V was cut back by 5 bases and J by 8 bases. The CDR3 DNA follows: TGTGCCAGCAGCCCGGACAGGGGGTATGAGCAGTTCTTC. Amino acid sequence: CASSPDRGYEQFF.

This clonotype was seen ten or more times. CDR3 in amino acids: CASSTGLVGRELFF. DNA of the CDR3: TGTGCCAGCAGCACGGGACTAGTAGGTCGGGAGCTGTTTTTT. The rearrangement joins TRBV5-6 to TRBJ2-2; 8 nucleotides line up with TRBD2. CDR1 is SGHDT, CDR2 YYEEEE, per germline. V trimming: 4 bases; J trimming: 9 bases; junction bases outside the gene matches: 8. The CDR3 is 14 residues long.

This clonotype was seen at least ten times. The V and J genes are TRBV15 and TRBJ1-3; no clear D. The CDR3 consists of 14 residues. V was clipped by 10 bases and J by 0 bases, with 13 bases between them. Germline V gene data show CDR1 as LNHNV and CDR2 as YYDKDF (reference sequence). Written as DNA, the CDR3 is TGTGCCATCGCGAAGGGTAACTCTGGAAACACCATATATTTT. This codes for CAIAKGNSGNTIYF.

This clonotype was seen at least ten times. CDR3 bases: TGTGCCAGCAGTGAAGTCGGTGCAACTAATGAAAAACTGTTTTTT. As protein: CASSEVGATNEKLFF. The chain carries TRBV6-1 and TRBJ1-4, with D hard to call. Germline values: CDR1 MNHNS, CDR2 SASEGT. Trimming took 1 base from V and 0 from J, leaving 6 bases between them. The CDR3 has 15 residues.

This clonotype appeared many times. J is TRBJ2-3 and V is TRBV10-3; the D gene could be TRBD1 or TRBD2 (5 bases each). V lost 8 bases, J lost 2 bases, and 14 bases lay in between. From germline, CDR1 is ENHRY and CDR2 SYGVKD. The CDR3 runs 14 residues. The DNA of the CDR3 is TGTGCCATCGGTCAGGGAGCCGTCACAGATACGCAGTATTTT. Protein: CAIGQGAVTDTQYF.

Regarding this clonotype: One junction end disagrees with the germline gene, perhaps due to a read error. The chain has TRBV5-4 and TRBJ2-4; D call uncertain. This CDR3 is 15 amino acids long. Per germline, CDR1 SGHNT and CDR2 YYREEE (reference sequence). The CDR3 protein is CASSTWTTAKKIQYF. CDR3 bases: TGTGCCAGCAGCACCTGGACCACGGCCAAAAAAATTCAGTACTTC.

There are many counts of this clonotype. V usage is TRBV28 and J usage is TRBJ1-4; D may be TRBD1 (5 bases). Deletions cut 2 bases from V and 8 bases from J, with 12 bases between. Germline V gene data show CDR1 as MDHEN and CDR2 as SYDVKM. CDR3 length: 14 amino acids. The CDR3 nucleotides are TGTGCCAGCAGTTTACCAAAACAGGAGGAAAAACTGTTTTTT. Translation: CASSLPKQEEKLFF.

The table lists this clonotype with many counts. The CDR3 protein is CASSLAWYSYEQYF. As DNA, the CDR3 is TGTGCCAGCAGCTTGGCGTGGTATTCCTACGAGCAGTACTTC. The J gene is TRBJ2-7, the V gene TRBV5-6; D unresolved. The germline gives CDR1 SGHDT, CDR2 YYEEEE. Trimming took off 0 bases at V and 1 base at J, with 8 bases between the two ends. The CDR3 is 14 amino acids. Using reference TRBV5-6 and TRBJ2-7 for the parts outside the CDR3, the full variable domain is DAGVTQSPTHLIKTRGQQVTLRCSPKSGHDTVSWYQQALGQGPQFIFQYYEEEERQRGNFPDRFSGHQFPNYSSELNVNALLLGDSALYLCASSLAWYSYEQYFGPGTRLTVT.

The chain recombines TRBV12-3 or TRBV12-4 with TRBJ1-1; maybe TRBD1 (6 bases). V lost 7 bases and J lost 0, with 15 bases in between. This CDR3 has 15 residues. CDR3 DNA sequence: TGTGCCAGCATTCACGTAGACAGGCTGAACACTGAAGCTTTCTTT. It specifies CASIHVDRLNTEAFF.

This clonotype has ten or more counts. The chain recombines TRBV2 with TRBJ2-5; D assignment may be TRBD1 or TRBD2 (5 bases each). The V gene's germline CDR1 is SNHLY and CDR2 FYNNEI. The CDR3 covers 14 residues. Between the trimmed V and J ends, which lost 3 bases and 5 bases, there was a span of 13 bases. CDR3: CASSEWDGWETQYF. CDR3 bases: TGTGCCAGCAGTGAGTGGGACGGCTGGGAGACCCAGTACTTC.

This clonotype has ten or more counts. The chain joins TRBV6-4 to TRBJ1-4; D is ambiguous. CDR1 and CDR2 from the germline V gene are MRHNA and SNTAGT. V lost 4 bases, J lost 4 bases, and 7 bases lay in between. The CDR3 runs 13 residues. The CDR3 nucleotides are TGTGCCAGCAGTGTCCGGATTAATGAAAAACTGTTTTTT. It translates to CASSVRINEKLFF.

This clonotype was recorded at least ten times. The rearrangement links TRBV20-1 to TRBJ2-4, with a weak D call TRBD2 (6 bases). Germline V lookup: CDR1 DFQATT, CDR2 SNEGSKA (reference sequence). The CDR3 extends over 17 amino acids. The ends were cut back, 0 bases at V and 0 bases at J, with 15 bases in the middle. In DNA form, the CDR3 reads TGCAGTGCTAGAGAGACGGACTACCAACTAGCCAAAAACATTCAGTACTTC. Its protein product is CSARETDYQLAKNIQYF.

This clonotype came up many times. CDR3 loop: CASNSGGDEQYF. In DNA, the CDR3 is TGTGCCAGCAATAGCGGGGGAGACGAGCAGTACTTC. This sequence joins TRBV3-1 and TRBJ2-7; 9 bases map to TRBD2. CDR1 is LGHDT, CDR2 YNNKEL, per germline (reference sequence). The CDR3 is made up of 12 amino acids. V dropped 7 bases and J dropped 5; count of bases not matched to a gene: 3.